Each of the 21 T cell receptor beta chains below was sequenced from the same sample in a study of T cell responses to AZD1222 COVID-19 vaccine. Clones were sequenced by immunoSEQ multiplex PCR, and TCRdb holds only the in-frame ones, with some missing. The sample contains 55,000 to 65,000 clones, roughly 80% of which appear only once. The source was peripheral blood, collected 28 days after the second AZD1222 dose. These receptors all come from an adult who received the AZD1222 COVID-19 vaccine.

J is TRBJ2-2 and V is TRBV5-5, with TRBD2 matching 7 bases. The CDR3 covers 19 residues. Germline CDR1 is SGHKS and CDR2 is YYEKEE (reference sequence). V dropped 0 bases and J dropped 0; count of bases not matched to a gene: 11. The CDR3 sequence: CASSLGVLGAGANTGELFF. CDR3 nucleotide sequence: TGTGCCAGCAGCTTGGGAGTCTTAGGGGCGGGGGCGAACACCGGGGAGCTGTTTTTT.

The chain couples TRBV19 to TRBJ1-4; TRBD1 matches 7 bases. J lost 5 bases, V lost 7 bases, and 10 bases had no gene match. The CDR3 runs to 15 residues. Germline V gene sequence: CDR1 LNHDA, CDR2 SQIVND (reference sequence). This chain's CDR3 is CASKDTGQQNEKLFF. The CDR3, as DNA: TGTGCCAGTAAGGATACGGGACAGCAAAATGAAAAACTGTTTTTT.

The V gene is TRBV11-2, the J gene TRBJ2-7, with 8 bases identical to TRBD1. V lost 5 bases, J lost 7 bases, and 13 bases stayed unmatched. There are 15 residues in the CDR3. Germline CDR1 and CDR2: SGHAT and FQNNGV. CDR3 nucleotide sequence: TGTGCCAGCAGCCCCAATTGGCAGGGGGCGCCTGAGCAGTACTTC. It translates to CASSPNWQGAPEQYF.

V gene TRBV7-2 combines with J gene TRBJ1-2; D gene unclear. The CDR3 is 13 amino acids. Trimming took off 6 bases at V and 6 bases at J, with 14 bases between the two ends. Looked up from germline, CDR1 is SGHTA and CDR2 is FQGNSA. The CDR3 is CASRLQTRNGYTF. CDR3 nucleotides: TGTGCCAGCAGGTTACAGACGCGGAATGGCTACACCTTC. Supplemented by reference TRBV7-2 and TRBJ1-2, the full variable domain reads GAGVSQSPSNKVTEKGKDVELRCDPISGHTALYWYRQSLGQGLEFLIYFQGNSAPDKSGLPSDRFSAERTGGSVSTLTIQRTQQEDSAVYLCASRLQTRNGYTFGSGTRLTVV.

The chain uses TRBV28 and TRBJ1-2; D perhaps matches TRBD1 (6 bases). This CDR3 comprises 15 residues. Germline lookup yields CDR1 MDHEN and CDR2 SYDVKM. V lost 4 bases, J lost 3 bases, and 15 bases lay in between. The chain's CDR3 is CASSSPRGADYGYTF. CDR3 DNA: TGTGCCAGCAGTTCCCCAAGGGGGGCGGACTATGGCTACACCTTC.

The V gene is TRBV6-5, the J gene TRBJ1-5; 7 bases match TRBD1. CDR1 is MNHEY, CDR2 SVGAGI, per germline. The CDR3 extends over 13 amino acids. The V segment lost 7 bases and the J segment 6 bases; nucleotides outside the gene matches: 6. CDR3 nucleotide sequence: TGTGCCAGCACCGCGACAGGGCGTCAGCCCCAGCATTTT. Encoded protein: CASTATGRQPQHF.

The rearrangement uses TRBV30 and TRBJ1-1; D is unresolved. The germline CDR1 and CDR2 sequences are GTSNPN and SVGIG (reference sequence). Trimming left V 5 bases short and J 8 bases short, with 12 bases between. This CDR3 has 11 amino acids. The CDR3 DNA is TGTGCCTGGCAAAGAGCCGACGAAGCTTTCTTT. It encodes CAWQRADEAFF.

CDR3 protein: CASTPGHLNTEAFF. Here the CDR3 DNA reads TGTGCCAGTACCCCGGGACACCTGAACACTGAAGCTTTCTTT. The chain employs TRBV19 and TRBJ1-1; D is perhaps TRBD1 (6 bases). The CDR3 sequence is 14 residues long. V was trimmed by 7 bases and J by 0 bases, leaving 12 bases between them. The germline gives CDR1 LNHDA, CDR2 SQIVND (reference sequence). The whole variable domain, remainder taken from reference TRBV19 and TRBJ1-1, is DGGITQSPKYLFRKEGQNVTLSCEQNLNHDAMYWYRQDPGQGLRLIYYSQIVNDFQKGDIAEGYSVSREKKESFPLTVTSAQKNPTAFYLCASTPGHLNTEAFFGQGTRLTVV.

This clone has just a few counts. The V call is TRBV9, the J call TRBJ2-3; tentatively, D is TRBD2 (5 bases). Looked up from germline, CDR1 is SGDLS and CDR2 is YYNGEE. The CDR3 has 15 amino acids. Trimming took 0 bases from V and 5 from J, leaving 13 bases between them. The CDR3: CASSVGSGVLDTQYF. The CDR3 DNA follows: TGTGCCAGCAGCGTAGGGTCCGGGGTCTTAGATACGCAGTATTTT.

The chain is built from TRBV11-2 and TRBJ2-6; D gene ambiguous. The V gene's germline CDR1 is SGHAT and CDR2 FQNNGV. CDR3 length equals 14 residues. Trimming pared 3 bases from V and 2 bases from J, leaving 5 bases between. The CDR3 nucleotides are TGTGCCAGCAGCTTCCTGGCTGGGGCCAACGTCCTGACTTTC. Residues: CASSFLAGANVLTF.

The V and J genes are TRBV2 and TRBJ2-2; no definite D call. CDR3 length: 13 amino acids. CDR1 SNHLY and CDR2 FYNNEI come from the germline V gene. Trimming shortened V by 4 bases and J by 1 base, and 4 bases separated the two germline ends. The CDR3 DNA reads TGTGCCAGCAGTGTAGAGAACACCGGGGAGCTGTTTTTT. It encodes CASSVENTGELFF.

J is TRBJ1-3 and V is TRBV6-1; maybe TRBD1 (6 bases). Per germline, CDR1 MNHNS and CDR2 SASEGT. The V and J ends lost 2 bases and 0 bases respectively, with 11 bases between them. The CDR3 sequence is 16 residues long. CDR3 residues: CASSETGTRSGNTIYF. As DNA, the CDR3 is TGTGCCAGCAGTGAAACCGGGACACGCTCTGGAAACACCATATATTTT.

The chain uses TRBV6-5 and TRBJ1-1, with TRBD1 identical over 7 bases. Germline-derived CDR1 and CDR2 are MNHEY and SVGAGI. This CDR3 region has 14 residues. The J segment lost 1 base and the V segment lost 5 bases, leaving 4 bases of the junction unmatched. This CDR3 is CASSRTGGNTEAFF. The CDR3, as DNA: TGTGCCAGCAGTCGGACAGGTGGGAACACTGAAGCTTTCTTT.

This chain connects TRBV3-1 (or the pseudogene TRBV3-2) to TRBJ2-1; 11 bases line up with TRBD2. The V gene's germline CDR1 is LGHDT and CDR2 YNNKEL (reference sequence). Trimming took 4 bases from V and 9 from J; bases not matched to a gene: 5. CDR3 length: 14 residues. The CDR3 reads CASSPKLAGAEQFF. In DNA form, the CDR3 reads TGTGCCAGCAGCCCAAAACTAGCGGGAGCTGAGCAGTTCTTC.

This chain uses TRBV5-8 with TRBJ2-3, with 14 bases identical to TRBD2. CDR1 is SGHTS, CDR2 YDEGEE, per germline. This CDR3 comprises 14 residues. Trimming removed 7 bases from V and 6 bases from J; junction bases left unmatched: 4. CDR3 sequence: CASGTSGSRDTQYF. The CDR3 DNA follows: TGTGCCAGCGGGACTAGCGGGAGCAGGGATACGCAGTATTTT.

V gene TRBV10-3 combines with J gene TRBJ1-2; D not resolved. Germline assignment: CDR1 ENHRY and CDR2 SYGVKD. Trimming took off 0 bases at V and 0 bases at J, with 11 bases between the two ends. The CDR3 runs to 16 residues. The CDR3 loop is CAISESEWGTNYGYTF. CDR3 bases: TGTGCCATCAGTGAGTCCGAGTGGGGAACTAACTATGGCTACACCTTC.

The chain has TRBV7-2 and TRBJ2-1, with TRBD2 matching 13 bases. This CDR3 has 16 residues. V shed 3 bases and J 9 bases; nucleotides not matched to a gene: 8. Germline V gives CDR1 SGHTA, CDR2 FQGNSA. In DNA, the CDR3 is TGTGCCAGCAGCTTCAAACTAGCGGGAGGGGTCATTGAGCAGTTCTTC. Its protein is CASSFKLAGGVIEQFF.

The gene calls are TRBV6-5 and TRBJ1-4, with D perhaps matching TRBD1 (6 bases). Germline assignment: CDR1 MNHEY and CDR2 SVGAGI. The CDR3 loop spans 14 amino acids. The ends were cut back, 6 bases at V and 5 bases at J, with 13 bases in the middle. CDR3 sequence: CASRVRGSNEKLFF. The CDR3 nucleotides are TGTGCCAGCAGGGTCAGGGGTTCGAATGAAAAACTGTTTTTT.

This chain links TRBV7-6 with TRBJ2-6, with unresolved D. Germline CDR1 is SGHVS and CDR2 is FNYEAQ. With 5 bases removed from V and 0 bases from J, the gap between germline ends came to 8 bases. The CDR3 extends over 15 amino acids. DNA of the CDR3: TGTGCCAGCAGCCGCGGACCCTCTGGGGCCAACGTCCTGACTTTC. This translates into CASSRGPSGANVLTF.

The V and J genes are TRBV6-5 and TRBJ2-5, with 10 bases fitting TRBD1. CDR1 MNHEY and CDR2 SVGAGI come from the germline V gene. The CDR3 sequence is 14 residues long. The V gene end was trimmed by 7 bases and the J gene end by 4 bases; junction bases not matched to a gene: 6. The CDR3 sequence: CASKRDRGRETQYF. The DNA for the CDR3 is TGTGCCAGCAAGAGGGACAGGGGCCGAGAGACCCAGTACTTC.

This clone was detected once. CDR3 in amino acids: CAISGTRDRGYGYTF. CDR3 coding DNA: TGTGCCATCAGTGGGACGAGGGACAGGGGATATGGCTACACCTTC. The rearrangement joins TRBV10-3 to TRBJ1-2; 10 bases agree with TRBD1. The CDR3 covers 15 residues. Germline V gene lookup returns CDR1 ENHRY and CDR2 SYGVKD. The V segment lost 4 bases and the J segment 5 bases; nucleotides outside the gene matches: 7.